A single sample is the source of the 24 T cell receptor beta chains below, sequenced in a study of blood T cell repertoires in COVID-19. Assay used: immunoSEQ multiplex PCR; TCRdb lists only in-frame clones, some missing. The table shows some 300,000 clones, with around 87% occurring only once. Sequencing was performed on PBMCs or T cells enriched from blood (not recorded which). The receptors shown here come from a woman aged 18-35 years with acute COVID-19.

This chain links TRBV15 with TRBJ2-1; TRBD1 agrees at 10 bases. This CDR3 is built from 16 residues. Unmatched junction bases numbered 9, after V lost 5 bases and J lost 5 bases. The germline V gene has CDR1 LNHNV and CDR2 YYDKDF (reference sequence). DNA of the CDR3: TGTGCCACCAGCGTCGTCCGGGACAGGGGTGACAATGAGCAGTTCTTC. Protein: CATSVVRDRGDNEQFF.

The chain has TRBV15 and TRBJ2-3, with 7 bases matching TRBD2. The V and J ends lost 5 bases and 0 bases, in that order; junction bases with no gene match: 5. Germline V CDR1 and CDR2: LNHNV, YYDKDF (reference sequence). The CDR3 runs 15 residues. The CDR3 DNA reads TGTGCCACCAGCCTAACTAGCGATAGCACAGATACGCAGTATTTT. It translates to CATSLTSDSTDTQYF.

This rearrangement joins TRBV2 to TRBJ2-1, with D unclear. Germline V gene sequence: CDR1 SNHLY, CDR2 FYNNEI. V was shortened by 8 bases and J by 2 bases, with 10 bases between the two germline ends. This CDR3 has 13 residues. The CDR3 nucleotides read TGTGCCAGCGTCCTAGGAACCTACAATGAGCAGTTCTTC. This translates into CASVLGTYNEQFF. Full variable domain (missing parts from reference TRBV2 and TRBJ2-1): EPEVTQTPSHQVTQMGQEVILRCVPISNHLYFYWYRQILGQKVEFLVSFYNNEISEKSEIFDDQFSVERPDGSNFTLKIRSTKLEDSAMYFCASVLGTYNEQFFGPGTRLTVL.

The table lists this clone with a count of one. In DNA, the CDR3 is TGTGCCAGCAGTAGAGGACAGGCCCGACTCCCCTACACCTTC. It translates to CASSRGQARLPYTF. The rearrangement links TRBV28 to TRBJ1-2, with 7 nucleotides matching TRBD1. The CDR3 runs 14 residues. The V segment lost 5 bases and the J segment 10 bases; nucleotides outside the gene matches: 13. Germline loops: CDR1 MDHEN, CDR2 SYDVKM.

The chain couples TRBV7-2 to TRBJ2-6; D gene uncertain. Germline V lookup: CDR1 SGHTA, CDR2 FQGNSA. With 2 bases removed from V and 2 bases from J, the gap between germline ends came to 13 bases. CDR3 length: 17 amino acids. The CDR3 coding sequence is TGTGCCAGCAGCTTATGGGCAGCCAAGACTGGGGCCAACGTCCTGACTTTC. Amino acid sequence: CASSLWAAKTGANVLTF.

V usage is TRBV3-1 (or the pseudogene TRBV3-2) and J usage is TRBJ2-5; no reliable D call. CDR3 size: 11 residues. V was clipped by 4 bases and J by 3 bases, with 3 bases between them. Germline-derived CDR1 and CDR2 are LGHDT and YNNKEL (reference sequence). The CDR3 here is CASSLEETQYF. CDR3 nucleotides: TGTGCCAGCAGCCTCGAAGAGACCCAGTACTTC.

Only one count was recorded for this clone. The rearrangement joins TRBV30 to TRBJ2-7; the match to TRBD2 covers 7 bases. The germline gives CDR1 GTSNPN, CDR2 SVGIG (reference sequence). With 2 bases clipped from V and 5 bases from J, the junction kept 3 bases outside the gene matches. The CDR3 is made up of 12 amino acids. The CDR3: CAWSLGGNEQYF. The CDR3 DNA sequence: TGTGCCTGGAGTCTGGGGGGGAACGAGCAGTACTTC.

V is TRBV20-1 and J is TRBJ2-7; 10 nucleotides line up with TRBD1. Trimming cost V 3 bases and J 3 bases; bases outside gene matches: 8. Germline CDR1 and CDR2: DFQATT and SNEGSKA (reference sequence). The CDR3 sequence is 15 residues long. CDR3: CSASSPGQGFYEQYF. CDR3 sequence (DNA): TGCAGTGCTAGTTCACCGGGACAGGGGTTCTACGAGCAGTACTTC.

This rearrangement joins TRBV9 to TRBJ2-1, with 10 bases fitting TRBD2. Germline CDR1 and CDR2: SGDLS and YYNGEE. V lost 4 bases, J lost 2 bases, and 3 bases stayed unmatched. The CDR3 totals 15 residues. As DNA, the CDR3 is TGTGCCAGCAGCTCGGGACTAGCGCCCTACAATGAGCAGTTCTTC. Residues: CASSSGLAPYNEQFF.

The CDR3 bases are TGTGCCAGTAGTATTCGTGCCGGCGGGATTAAAGATACGCAGTATTTT. Translation: CASSIRAGGIKDTQYF. The chain is built from TRBV19 and TRBJ2-3, with TRBD2 as a possible D gene (6 bases). CDR3 length equals 16 residues. Trimming took 3 bases from V and 5 from J, leaving 18 bases between them. Per germline, CDR1 LNHDA and CDR2 SQIVND (reference sequence).

The rearrangement joins TRBV7-6 to TRBJ2-2, with 9 bases that match TRBD2. V gave up 1 base and J gave up 8 bases; unmatched junction bases: 5. This CDR3 is 15 amino acids long. Looked up from germline, CDR1 is SGHVS and CDR2 is FNYEAQ. Here the CDR3 reads CASSLGAGGAGELFF. CDR3 sequence (DNA): TGTGCCAGCAGCTTAGGCGCGGGAGGGGCAGGGGAGCTGTTTTTT.

The CDR3: CASSFQRNYGYTF. The CDR3 DNA is TGTGCCAGCAGCTTTCAGCGAAACTATGGCTACACCTTC. V usage is TRBV7-2 and J usage is TRBJ1-2; no clear D. V was clipped by 3 bases and J by 2 bases, with 7 bases between them. Looked up from germline, CDR1 is SGHTA and CDR2 is FQGNSA. The CDR3 consists of 13 residues.

The chain has TRBV4-2 and TRBJ1-1; the D gene is possibly TRBD1 (5 bases). Trimming shortened V by 3 bases and J by 1 base, and 12 bases separated the two germline ends. Germline CDR1 LGHNA, CDR2 YNFKEQ. This CDR3 comprises 15 residues. CDR3 bases: TGTGCCAGCAGCCACGGGGGAGACGCGAACACTGAAGCTTTCTTT. This translates into CASSHGGDANTEAFF.

V and J are TRBV7-3 and TRBJ2-6; the D is unclear. This CDR3 has 14 amino acids. V was cut by 3 bases and J by 4 bases, with 7 bases left in between. From germline, CDR1 is SGHTA and CDR2 FQGTGA. CDR3 residues: CASSFRGGANVLTF. CDR3 in DNA: TGTGCCAGCAGCTTCCGAGGCGGGGCCAACGTCCTGACTTTC.

The chain has TRBV2 and TRBJ1-2; weak D call: TRBD1 (5 bases). V dropped 6 bases and J dropped 4 bases, with 18 bases sitting between them. CDR3 length: 15 amino acids. The germline V gene has CDR1 SNHLY and CDR2 FYNNEI. For the CDR3, the DNA is TGTGCCAGCAGGGGCGGGACGGCGCGCTCCTATGGCTACACCTTC. Its protein is CASRGGTARSYGYTF.

This chain joins TRBV2 and TRBJ1-6; 7 bases align to TRBD1. J was trimmed by 11 bases and V by 6 bases; bases with no gene match: 4. Germline-derived CDR1 and CDR2 are SNHLY and FYNNEI. The CDR3 is made up of 12 amino acids. CDR3 region: CASSTGAPPLHF. DNA of the CDR3: TGTGCCAGCAGCACAGGGGCCCCACCCCTCCACTTT.

The V and J genes are TRBV18 and TRBJ1-5; 8 bases match TRBD1. The V gene end was trimmed by 2 bases and the J gene end by 6 bases; junction bases not matched to a gene: 6. Per germline, CDR1 KGHSH and CDR2 LQKENI. This CDR3 has 15 residues. CDR3 bases: TGTGCCAGCTCACCAGGACAGGGTACGGGTCAGCCCCAGCATTTT. Protein product: CASSPGQGTGQPQHF.

The sample holds a few counts of this clone. The V call is TRBV28, the J call TRBJ1-5; D not resolved. V lost 4 bases and J 5 bases, leaving 6 bases between the germline ends. CDR1 is MDHEN, CDR2 SYDVKM, per germline. This CDR3 contains 12 residues. CDR3 DNA: TGTGCCAGCAGTTCAGCGTATCAGCCCCAGCATTTT. Amino acids: CASSSAYQPQHF.

In this sample, this clone turned up once. The J gene is TRBJ2-7, the V gene TRBV6-5; D is perhaps TRBD1 (6 bases). V dropped 11 bases and J dropped 4 bases, with 18 bases sitting between them. The CDR3 loop spans 13 amino acids. Germline V gives CDR1 MNHEY, CDR2 SVGAGI. Here the CDR3 reads CACDGTPGYEQYF. CDR3 nucleotides: TGTGCCTGTGACGGGACACCGGGGTACGAGCAGTACTTC.

CDR3 DNA sequence: TGTGCCAGCAGCTTCAGGGGGGATGGGTGGAGTGGCTACACCTTC. Protein sequence: CASSFRGDGWSGYTF. The J gene is TRBJ1-2, the V gene TRBV6-5; 7 bases are a match to TRBD1. Trimming removed 6 bases from V and 7 bases from J; junction bases left unmatched: 14. CDR1 and CDR2 (germline): MNHEY, SVGAGI. The CDR3 spans 15 residues.

The J gene is TRBJ1-1, the V gene TRBV29-1; D gene unclear. The germline V gene has CDR1 SQVTM and CDR2 ANQGSEA. This CDR3 spans 11 amino acids. The ends were cut back, 6 bases at V and 4 bases at J, with 9 bases in the middle. CDR3 residues: CSVRFSTEAFF. The CDR3 DNA is TGCAGCGTCAGGTTCTCCACTGAAGCTTTCTTT.

The chain is built from TRBV9 and TRBJ1-6; D might be TRBD1 (5 bases). The V gene lost 2 bases and the J gene lost 1 base, with 7 bases spanning the gap. Germline V gene sequence: CDR1 SGDLS, CDR2 YYNGEE. CDR3 length equals 15 residues. The CDR3 sequence: CASSVGGSYNSPLHF. For the CDR3, the DNA is TGTGCCAGCAGCGTCGGGGGGTCCTATAATTCACCCCTCCACTTT.

In its sample, this clone was seen a few times. V usage is TRBV2 and J usage is TRBJ2-7; 12 nucleotides match TRBD1. The V gene end was trimmed by 5 bases and the J gene end by 3 bases; junction bases not matched to a gene: 11. The germline gives CDR1 SNHLY, CDR2 FYNNEI. The CDR3 is made up of 17 amino acids. CDR3 in DNA: TGTGCCAGCAGTAAAGGGACAGGGGGCTATCCAATCTACGAGCAGTACTTC. It specifies CASSKGTGGYPIYEQYF.

The chain uses TRBV13 and TRBJ2-4, with a tentative D call TRBD1 (5 bases). With 2 bases removed from V and 3 bases from J, the gap between germline ends came to 8 bases. The CDR3 spans 14 residues. Germline CDR1 reads PRHDT; CDR2 reads FYEKMQ (reference sequence). The CDR3 DNA follows: TGTGCCAGCAGCTTACGACAGCGCAAAAACATTCAGTACTTC. Protein: CASSLRQRKNIQYF.